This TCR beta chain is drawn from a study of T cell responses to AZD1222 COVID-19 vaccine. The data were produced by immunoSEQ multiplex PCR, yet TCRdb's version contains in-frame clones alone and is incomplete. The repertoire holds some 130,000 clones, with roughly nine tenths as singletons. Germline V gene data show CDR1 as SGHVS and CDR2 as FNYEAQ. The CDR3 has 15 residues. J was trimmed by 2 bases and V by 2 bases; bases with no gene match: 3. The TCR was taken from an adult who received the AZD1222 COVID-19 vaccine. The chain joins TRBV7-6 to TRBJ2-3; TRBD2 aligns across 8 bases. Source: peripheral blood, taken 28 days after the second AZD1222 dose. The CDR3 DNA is TGTGCCAGCAGCTTACGCGGGGGGACCACAGATACGCAGTATTTT. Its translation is CASSLRGGTTDTQYF.